Listed here is a single T cell receptor beta chain. These data originate in a study of blood T cell repertoires in COVID-19. Study at large: Researchers got acute and convalescent COVID-19 samples from the United States, Italy and Spain. T cells, B-cell-depleted T cells, or PBMCs provided the cDNA or gDNA that served as material.

The ends were cut back, 1 base at V and 1 base at J, with 14 bases in the middle. This CDR3 is built from 18 residues. Germline lookup yields CDR1 SNHLY and CDR2 FYNNEI. In the authors' methods: Estimated nucleated cell counts came from reference gene primer amplification. Clones were sequenced by immunoSEQ multiplex PCR, and TCRdb holds only the in-frame ones, with some missing. Clonal size and the V and J genes are those of that table, whereas D and trimming came from the DNA. The profile shows tens of thousands of clones, around 85% of them singletons. Sequencing was carried out using peripheral blood. The clonotype comes from a man older than 75 with active or convalescent COVID-19. This chain uses TRBV2 with TRBJ1-6, with D possibly matching TRBD1 (6 bases). For the CDR3, the DNA is TGTGCCAGCAGTGAAGGACTCAGGGGTGGGTCCTATAATTCACCCCTCCACTTT. Protein product: CASSEGLRGGSYNSPLHF. The variable domain in full, completed from reference TRBV2 and TRBJ1-6, reads EPEVTQTPSHQVTQMGQEVILRCVPISNHLYFYWYRQILGQKVEFLVSFYNNEISEKSEIFDDQFSVERPDGSNFTLKIRSTKLEDSAMYFCASSEGLRGGSYNSPLHFGNGTRLTVT.